The sequence of this T cell receptor beta chain was determined in a study of blood T cell repertoires in COVID-19. The overall study: Acute and convalescent COVID-19 specimens originated in the United States, Italy and Spain.

This clone was picked up a small number of times. Germline V gene lookup returns CDR1 SGHTA and CDR2 FQGNSA. The CDR3 sequence is 14 residues long. The V segment lost 5 bases and the J segment 4 bases; nucleotides outside the gene matches: 6. In the authors' methods: Reference gene primers were amplified, and this amplification served to estimate nucleated cell counts. Assay: immunoSEQ multiplex PCR; the TCRdb copy retains only in-frame clones and omits some. For V, J and clone size, that table is used; D and trimming come from the DNA. The sample holds approximately 160,000 clones; about 86% are singletons and the top ten take 7%.

Sequencing was done on a sample of peripheral blood. V usage is TRBV7-2 and J usage is TRBJ2-5; 8 nucleotides agree with TRBD2. This sequence was found in a man between 50 and 59 years old with active or convalescent COVID-19. The CDR3 sequence: CASSPTSGRETQYF. As DNA, the CDR3 is TGTGCCAGCAGCCCTACTAGCGGCCGAGAGACCCAGTACTTC.